The rows below give T cell receptor beta chains drawn from one sample of a study of identical twins. TCRdb itself ran the 5' RACE reads through MiXCR, one entry per CDR3 protein. The sample lists around 530,000 distinct CDR3 sequences, roughly 15% occurring once. In addition, the sample was reused for a study of yellow fever vaccine responses in identical twins.

Sequencing was done on a sample of CD4+ T cells sorted from blood. Every receptor here comes from a woman in her late teens or twenties in good health. CDR3s include the opening cysteine and the closing phenylalanine or tryptophan. The order of the fields is clone size, D gene, J gene, V gene, CDR3 protein, CDR3 DNA. A D gene is named only where the DNA matches it firmly. Rows give clone size only sometimes, using once, few, many, or a class for an expanded clone.

>-|-|TRBJ2-3|TRBV3-1
CASSQDTGRTDTQYF
TGTGCCAGCAGCCAAGATACAGGTCGGACAGATACGCAGTATTTT
>few|-|TRBJ2-1|TRBV27
CASSFQGAGLFEQFF
TGTGCCAGCAGTTTTCAAGGGGCAGGGCTATTTGAGCAGTTCTTC
>many|TRBD1|TRBJ2-3|TRBV28
CASSPELGGTQYF
TGTGCCAGCAGTCCGGAGTTAGGGGGCACGCAGTATTTT
>many|-|TRBJ1-2|TRBV20-1
CSAFRTDPNYGYTF
TGCAGTGCTTTCCGGACTGACCCTAACTATGGCTACACCTTC
>-|TRBD1|TRBJ2-7|TRBV28
CASSTGTGFYEQYF
TGTGCCAGCAGTACCGGGACAGGCTTCTACGAGCAGTACTTC
>few|-|TRBJ1-6|TRBV2
CASSELVGLNSPLHF
TGTGCCAGCAGTGAATTGGTAGGACTAAATTCACCCCTCCACTTT
>many|-|TRBJ2-3|TRBV12-3/TRBV12-4
CASSLQGPTRSTDTQYF
TGTGCCAGCAGTTTGCAAGGGCCCACACGCTCCACAGATACGCAGTATTTT
>-|-|TRBJ1-1|TRBV7-3
CASRLGTGNTEAFF
TGTGCCAGCAGACTGGGGACGGGGAACACTGAAGCTTTCTTT
>few|-|TRBJ2-1|TRBV5-4
CASSLSGQNNEQFF
TGTGCCAGCAGCTTGAGCGGCCAAAACAATGAGCAGTTCTTC
>-|-|TRBJ1-6|TRBV12-3/TRBV12-4
CASSLDWSIGSPLHF
TGTGCCAGCAGTTTAGACTGGTCGATAGGTTCACCCCTCCACTTT
>-|TRBD2|TRBJ2-1|TRBV4-2
CASSQDQGLALFF
TGTGCCAGCAGCCAAGATCAGGGACTAGCCCTGTTCTTC
>few|TRBD2|TRBJ2-7|TRBV20-1
CSASRPSGNSYEQYF
TGCAGTGCCTCACGACCTAGCGGTAACTCCTACGAGCAGTACTTC
>few|-|TRBJ1-1|TRBV20-1
CSARAPGTTEAFF
TGCAGTGCTAGAGCACCGGGAACAACTGAAGCTTTCTTT
>many|-|TRBJ2-1|TRBV28
CASRQGGAATYNEQFF
TGTGCCAGCAGACAAGGGGGGGCAGCGACTTACAATGAGCAGTTCTTC
>-|TRBD2|TRBJ2-1|TRBV7-9
CASSTRLAGADNEQFF
TGTGCCAGCAGCACAAGACTAGCGGGGGCGGACAATGAGCAGTTCTTC
>-|-|TRBJ2-1|TRBV20-1
CSARKSLFNEQFF
TGCAGTGCTAGAAAGTCGCTTTTCAATGAGCAGTTCTTC
>-|TRBD2|TRBJ2-3|TRBV7-6
CASSFGTSGTSTDTQYF
TGTGCCAGCAGCTTTGGGACTAGCGGGACTAGCACAGATACGCAGTATTTT
>-|-|TRBJ2-7|TRBV28
CASSLPTKEQYF
TGTGCCAGCAGTTTACCCACTAAGGAGCAGTACTTC
>-|TRBD2|TRBJ2-3|TRBV11-2
CASSPAYSGGRTDTQYF
TGTGCCAGCAGCCCAGCCTATAGCGGGGGACGCACAGATACGCAGTATTTT
>-|-|TRBJ2-6|TRBV7-6
CASSLYGFSGANVLTF
TGTGCCAGCAGCTTGTACGGGTTTTCTGGGGCCAACGTCCTGACTTTC
>many|-|TRBJ2-1|TRBV28
CASSLWDNEQFF
TGTGCCAGCAGTTTGTGGGACAATGAGCAGTTCTTC
>few|TRBD1|TRBJ1-2|TRBV20-1
CSAEDPGQGAYGYTF
TGCAGTGCCGAAGATCCTGGACAGGGTGCTTATGGCTACACCTTC
>-|-|TRBJ2-7|TRBV20-1
CSARDPLQGKIRYEQYF
TGCAGTGCTAGAGATCCCCTGCAGGGAAAAATTCGCTACGAGCAGTACTTC
>-|-|TRBJ2-1|TRBV7-2
CASSLELGADEQFF
TGTGCCAGCAGCTTAGAACTGGGGGCTGACGAGCAGTTCTTC
>-|-|TRBJ2-3|TRBV5-1
CASSFRTTIDDTQYF
TGCGCCAGCAGCTTTAGGACTACTATAGATGATACGCAGTATTTT
>many|-|TRBJ2-2|TRBV7-2
CASSLNRRWLFF
TGTGCCAGCAGCTTAAACCGCAGATGGCTGTTTTTT
>-|-|TRBJ2-5|TRBV20-1
CSAPVGGLGETQYF
TGCAGTGCTCCTGTTGGGGGCTTGGGGGAGACCCAGTACTTC
>few|-|TRBJ1-1|TRBV4-1
CASSFGIPEAFF
TGCGCCAGCAGCTTTGGGATCCCTGAAGCTTTCTTT
>many|-|TRBJ2-3|TRBV20-1
CSADLSDTQYF
TGCAGTGCCGACTTGTCGGATACGCAGTATTTT
>-|TRBD2|TRBJ2-3|TRBV28
CASSTGLAGAGDTQYF
TGTGCCAGCAGTACCGGACTAGCGGGAGCTGGAGATACGCAGTATTTT
>-|TRBD1|TRBJ2-7|TRBV28
CASRETGAPTYEQYF
TGTGCCAGCAGAGAAACAGGGGCCCCCACTTACGAGCAGTACTTC
>-|TRBD2|TRBJ2-3|TRBV5-1
CASSSRLAGGQADTQYF
TGCGCCAGCAGCTCACGACTAGCGGGGGGGCAAGCGGATACGCAGTATTTT
>few|-|TRBJ1-5|TRBV20-1
CSARVSSADRPQHF
TGCAGTGCTAGAGTGTCCAGTGCCGATCGGCCCCAGCATTTT
>few|-|TRBJ2-7|TRBV28
CASSSTSGTSYEQYF
TGTGCCAGCAGTTCGACATCGGGGACATCCTACGAGCAGTACTTC
>few|TRBD1|TRBJ2-1|TRBV12-3/TRBV12-4
CASSRTGMGNEQFF
TGTGCCAGCAGCCGGACAGGGATGGGCAATGAGCAGTTCTTC
>-|-|TRBJ2-3|TRBV18
CASSRDPDTQYF
TGTGCCAGCTCACGAGATCCGGATACGCAGTATTTT
>-|-|TRBJ2-5|TRBV10-3
CAISERGDQETQYF
TGTGCCATCAGTGAGAGGGGAGACCAAGAGACCCAGTACTTC
>few|-|TRBJ2-2|TRBV7-3
CASSPGPPTGELFF
TGTGCCAGCAGCCCGGGCCCCCCCACCGGGGAGCTGTTTTTT
>few|TRBD1|TRBJ1-1|TRBV6-5
CASSYPTGTGGTEAFF
TGTGCCAGCAGTTACCCGACGGGGACAGGGGGCACTGAAGCTTTCTTT
>-|-|TRBJ2-4|TRBV4-2
CASSQDYIQYF
TGTGCCAGCAGCCAAGACTACATTCAGTACTTC
>-|TRBD2|TRBJ2-3|TRBV2
CASSAGGRDTQYF
TGTGCCAGCAGTGCCGGGGGGAGGGATACGCAGTATTTT
>-|-|TRBJ1-4|TRBV7-6
CASSPSRTNEKLFF
TGTGCCAGCAGCCCCAGCCGGACTAATGAAAAACTGTTTTTT
>few|TRBD1|TRBJ2-1|TRBV13
CASSLQGQGYHNEQFF
TGTGCCAGCAGCTTACAGGGACAGGGGTACCACAATGAGCAGTTCTTC
>few|TRBD2|TRBJ2-3|TRBV29-1
CSVAGGRGTDTQYF
TGCAGCGTAGCGGGGGGGCGGGGCACAGATACGCAGTATTTT
>-|-|TRBJ2-7|TRBV5-5
CASSLVVGTVYEQYF
TGTGCCAGCAGCTTGGTAGTCGGCACCGTCTACGAGCAGTACTTC
>once|-|TRBJ2-1|TRBV28
CASIPSGVRSSYNEQFF
TGTGCCAGCATCCCCTCCGGGGTCAGGAGCTCCTACAATGAGCAGTTCTTC
>-|TRBD1|TRBJ2-3|TRBV14
CASSQVGGADTQYF
TGTGCCAGCAGCCAAGTAGGGGGCGCAGATACGCAGTATTTT
>-|TRBD2|TRBJ2-2|TRBV12-3/TRBV12-4
CASSTSGGTNTGELFF
TGTGCCAGCAGTACTAGCGGGGGAACGAACACCGGGGAGCTGTTTTTT
>-|-|TRBJ1-2|TRBV3-1
CASSQGTALGGYTF
TGTGCCAGCAGCCAAGGGACAGCGCTCGGTGGCTACACCTTC